Each of the 32 T cell receptor beta chains below was sequenced from the same sample in a study of blood T cell repertoires in COVID-19. Assay used: immunoSEQ multiplex PCR; TCRdb lists only in-frame clones, some missing. This table has about 170,000 clones, about four fifths appearing once. The sequencing input was peripheral blood. All receptors come from a woman aged 80 or older with COVID-19, enrolled during active disease.

Here the CDR3 DNA reads TGTGCCAGCAGCCCGACGGACAGGTTGGGAAACACCATATATTTT. It is translated as CASSPTDRLGNTIYF. This rearrangement joins TRBV6-5 to TRBJ1-3; 7 bases align to TRBD1. The CDR3 totals 15 residues. J gave up 4 bases and V 6 bases, and 9 bases lay outside the gene matches. Germline CDR1 MNHEY, CDR2 SVGAGI.

The chain joins TRBV19 to TRBJ2-1; 13 nucleotides agree with TRBD2. CDR1 LNHDA and CDR2 SQIVND come from the germline V gene (reference sequence). After removal of 4 bases from V and 4 bases from J, the junction contained 7 bases not matched to a gene. CDR3 length: 17 amino acids. In DNA form, the CDR3 reads TGTGCCAGTAGTACACGACTAGCGGGGGGCCTATACAATGAGCAGTTCTTC. It specifies CASSTRLAGGLYNEQFF.

The V and J genes are TRBV27 and TRBJ2-5; D call uncertain. This CDR3 spans 14 amino acids. CDR1 and CDR2 from the germline V gene are MNHEY and SMNVEV (reference sequence). Trimming cost V 5 bases and J 2 bases, with 12 bases left between them. The CDR3 reads CASSPHRAQETQYF. As DNA, the CDR3 is TGTGCCAGCAGTCCCCACCGAGCGCAAGAGACCCAGTACTTC.

This chain links TRBV6-5 with TRBJ2-5; TRBD2 agrees at 11 bases. The V segment lost 10 bases and the J segment 4 bases; nucleotides outside the gene matches: 11. This CDR3 region has 15 residues. Germline CDR1 and CDR2: MNHEY and SVGAGI. CDR3 sequence reads: CATGGTSGFRETQYF. In nucleotides, the CDR3 is TGTGCCACCGGGGGGACTAGCGGTTTTCGAGAGACCCAGTACTTC.

The chain links TRBV6-5 to TRBJ1-2; D unresolved. The length of the CDR3 is 16 residues. V lost 2 bases and J 2 bases, leaving 15 bases between the germline ends. Per the germline V gene, CDR1 is MNHEY and CDR2 is SVGAGI. CDR3 DNA sequence: TGTGCCAGCAGTTACCTGAGGGCTTCGGTGAACTATGGCTACACCTTC. The encoded protein is CASSYLRASVNYGYTF.

This clone was seen a single time. The chain couples TRBV28 to TRBJ2-7; a possible D gene is TRBD2 (5 bases). Germline values: CDR1 MDHEN, CDR2 SYDVKM. The CDR3 is 12 amino acids. The V end lost 7 bases, the J end lost 0 bases, and 7 bases lay between the germline ends. The CDR3 sequence is CASKRDSYEQYF. CDR3 nucleotides: TGTGCCAGCAAACGGGACTCCTACGAGCAGTACTTC.

The chain is built from TRBV5-1 and TRBJ2-3; D call uncertain. From germline, CDR1 is SGHRS and CDR2 YFSETQ. Between the trimmed V and J ends, which lost 0 bases and 1 base, there was a span of 12 bases. This CDR3 region has 16 residues. The CDR3 spells CASSLGPGIGTDTQYF. The CDR3 region has the DNA TGCGCCAGCAGCTTGGGGCCGGGTATAGGCACAGATACGCAGTATTTT.

The gene calls are TRBV15 and TRBJ2-1; TRBD2 aligns across 9 bases. This CDR3 region has 15 residues. CDR1 and CDR2 (germline): LNHNV, YYDKDF (reference sequence). J lost 9 bases, V lost 1 base, and 7 bases had no gene match. The CDR3 region is CATSRVSSGSPEQFF. The CDR3 DNA is TGTGCCACCAGCAGAGTAAGTAGCGGGAGTCCTGAGCAGTTCTTC.

The rearrangement joins TRBV18 to TRBJ1-2; TRBD1 matches 8 bases. The junction had 7 bases not matched to a gene; V was cut back by 0 bases and J by 10 bases. The germline V gene has CDR1 KGHSH and CDR2 LQKENI. The CDR3 spans 14 residues. CDR3 nucleotides: TGTGCCAGCTCACCACCGGCACAGGGGGACCTCTACACCTTC. Translation gives CASSPPAQGDLYTF.

The chain employs TRBV18 and TRBJ2-7; 7 bases are shared with TRBD1. Germline assignment: CDR1 KGHSH and CDR2 LQKENI. This CDR3 contains 14 residues. J was trimmed by 5 bases and V by 5 bases; bases with no gene match: 9. The CDR3 nucleotides read TGTGCCAGCTCATCATCGACAGGGAACCACGAGCAGTACTTC. Its protein product is CASSSSTGNHEQYF.

CDR3 coding DNA: TGTGCCAGCAACTACGATGGACAGGTTGGCTATGGCTACACCTTC. Amino acids: CASNYDGQVGYGYTF. The chain employs TRBV7-9 and TRBJ1-2; 7 nucleotides agree with TRBD1. CDR3 length equals 15 residues. The V and J ends lost 7 bases and 4 bases, in that order; junction bases with no gene match: 12. Germline V CDR1 and CDR2: SEHNR, FQNEAQ (reference sequence).

The rearrangement joins TRBV7-9 to TRBJ2-7; 9 bases are shared with TRBD1. Looked up from germline, CDR1 is SEHNR and CDR2 is FQNEAQ (reference sequence). V was clipped by 5 bases and J by 5 bases; unmatched bases: 7. The CDR3 totals 14 residues. The CDR3 here is CASSPRDRVDEQYF. CDR3 DNA sequence: TGTGCCAGCAGCCCTCGGGACAGGGTAGACGAGCAGTACTTC.

The sample holds one count of this clone. The chain carries TRBV7-2 and TRBJ1-1; D might be TRBD1 (6 bases). The CDR3 runs to 14 residues. The germline V gene has CDR1 SGHTA and CDR2 FQGNSA. The V and J ends lost 0 bases and 1 base respectively, with 6 bases between them. CDR3 residues: CASSLAGANTEAFF. The DNA of the CDR3 is TGTGCCAGCAGCTTAGCGGGGGCGAACACTGAAGCTTTCTTT.

J is TRBJ2-3 and V is TRBV5-4; TRBD2 is a possible D gene (5 bases). This CDR3 comprises 13 residues. The V gene lost 4 bases and the J gene lost 2 bases, with 8 bases spanning the gap. Germline CDR1 reads SGHNT; CDR2 reads YYREEE (reference sequence). The CDR3, as DNA: TGTGCCAGCAGCCACGGGAACACAGATACGCAGTATTTT. It translates to CASSHGNTDTQYF. Combining the CDR3 with reference TRBV5-4 and TRBJ2-3 gives the whole variable domain ETGVTQSPTHLIKTRGQQVTLRCSSQSGHNTVSWYQQALGQGPQFIFQYYREEENGRGNFPPRFSGLQFPNYSSELNVNALELDDSALYLCASSHGNTDTQYFGPGTRLTVL.

J is TRBJ2-1 and V is TRBV18, with D tentatively TRBD1 (6 bases). The CDR3 totals 15 residues. V shed 3 bases and J shed 3 bases, with 12 bases lying between them. Germline values: CDR1 KGHSH, CDR2 LQKENI. CDR3: CASSPTGPNYNEQFF. CDR3 nucleotides: TGTGCCAGCTCACCGACAGGACCCAACTACAATGAGCAGTTCTTC.

V and J are TRBV2 and TRBJ1-2, with TRBD1 matching over 10 bases. Germline trimming cut 5 bases from V and 7 bases from J; bases unmatched to any gene: 4. The CDR3 extends over 13 amino acids. The germline V gene encodes CDR1 SNHLY and CDR2 FYNNEI. The CDR3: CASSRQGALGYTF. The CDR3 DNA reads as TGTGCCAGCAGTCGACAGGGGGCGCTTGGCTACACCTTC.

This clone was observed a few times. The chain recombines TRBV28 with TRBJ2-2; 7 nucleotides agree with TRBD2. V was pared by 4 bases and J by 0 bases, with 11 bases of the junction left unmatched. The germline V gene has CDR1 MDHEN and CDR2 SYDVKM. CDR3 length: 18 amino acids. For the CDR3, the DNA is TGTGCCAGCAGTTCCCCGCGGGAGAGAATCGCGAACACCGGGGAGCTGTTTTTT. This translates into CASSSPRERIANTGELFF.

This clone was recorded once. The V gene is TRBV30, the J gene TRBJ2-3; 15 bases map to TRBD2. The V segment lost 7 bases and the J segment 5 bases; nucleotides outside the gene matches: 7. Germline CDR1 is GTSNPN and CDR2 is SVGIG (reference sequence). The CDR3 totals 15 residues. CDR3: CASSGLAGGRDTQYF. CDR3 sequence (DNA): TGTGCCTCTTCGGGACTAGCGGGAGGTAGAGATACGCAGTATTTT.

The CDR3 spells CASSQDKTGESHEQYF. CDR3 bases: TGTGCCAGCAGCCAAGATAAGACAGGGGAGAGCCACGAGCAGTACTTC. The V gene is TRBV3-1 (or the pseudogene TRBV3-2), the J gene TRBJ2-7; 8 nucleotides match TRBD1. Germline V gene lookup returns CDR1 LGHDT and CDR2 YNNKEL (reference sequence). This CDR3 is 16 amino acids long. V lost 0 bases to trimming and J lost 5 bases; unmatched junction nucleotides: 9.

V is TRBV2 and J is TRBJ1-6, with D possibly TRBD1 on 5 matching bases. CDR3 length: 12 residues. V shed 1 base and J shed 15 bases, with 10 bases lying between them. Germline V CDR1 and CDR2: SNHLY, FYNNEI. CDR3 in amino acids: CASSEGGQLLHF. Written as DNA, the CDR3 is TGTGCCAGCAGTGAAGGGGGCCAGCTCCTCCACTTT.

V usage is TRBV27 and J usage is TRBJ2-3; 10 nucleotides agree with TRBD1. Trimming at V came to 2 bases and at J to 2 bases, leaving 13 bases not matched to a gene. The CDR3 spans 19 residues. In germline, CDR1 is MNHEY, CDR2 SMNVEV (reference sequence). The CDR3, as DNA: TGTGCCAGCAGTTTAATATTTGGGGGGGGGACAGGGGTCACAGATACGCAGTATTTT. This encodes CASSLIFGGGTGVTDTQYF.

This clone was seen a few times. The gene calls are TRBV29-1 and TRBJ2-5; 10 bases agree with TRBD1. Trimming took 8 bases from V and 1 from J; bases not matched to a gene: 7. The CDR3 runs to 14 residues. Germline V CDR1 and CDR2: SQVTM, ANQGSEA. The CDR3 sequence is CSSPGQGTQETQYF. The CDR3 nucleotides read TGCAGCTCGCCGGGACAGGGGACCCAAGAGACCCAGTACTTC.

The chain uses TRBV24-1 and TRBJ2-7; 9 nucleotides agree with TRBD2. Germline CDR1 is KGHDR and CDR2 is SFDVKD. The CDR3 is 14 amino acids. Trimming cost V 6 bases and J 2 bases; bases outside gene matches: 4. CDR3 sequence (DNA): TGTGCCACCAGTACTAGCGGGTCTACCTACGAGCAGTACTTC. Translating it yields CATSTSGSTYEQYF.

The rearrangement uses TRBV24-1 and TRBJ1-1; TRBD1 might be the D (6 bases). Germline values: CDR1 KGHDR, CDR2 SFDVKD. There are 13 residues in the CDR3. V lost 7 bases to trimming and J lost 1 base, with 9 bases between them. The CDR3 reads CATRGHWNTEAFF. CDR3 DNA sequence: TGTGCCACCAGGGGACATTGGAACACTGAAGCTTTCTTT.

This clone was recorded once. The chain carries TRBV6-2 or TRBV6-3 and TRBJ1-5, with D perhaps matching TRBD1 (5 bases). The germline V gene encodes CDR1 MNHEY and CDR2 SVGEGT. The CDR3 extends over 15 amino acids. Trimming pared 3 bases from V and 0 bases from J, leaving 9 bases between. This chain's CDR3 is CASSYQGNSNQPQHF. CDR3 sequence (DNA): TGTGCCAGCAGTTATCAGGGTAATAGCAATCAGCCCCAGCATTTT.

The V gene is TRBV2, the J gene TRBJ2-5; 8 nucleotides match TRBD2. The CDR3 extends over 14 amino acids. Trimming cost V 4 bases and J 3 bases; bases outside gene matches: 4. CDR1 is SNHLY and CDR2 is FYNNEI in the germline V gene. The CDR3 sequence: CASSVLADEETQYF. The CDR3 nucleotides are TGTGCCAGCAGTGTACTAGCGGATGAAGAGACCCAGTACTTC. The variable domain in full, completed from reference TRBV2 and TRBJ2-5, reads EPEVTQTPSHQVTQMGQEVILRCVPISNHLYFYWYRQILGQKVEFLVSFYNNEISEKSEIFDDQFSVERPDGSNFTLKIRSTKLEDSAMYFCASSVLADEETQYFGPGTRLLVL.

V gene TRBV28 combines with J gene TRBJ2-7; D possibly corresponds to TRBD1 (5 bases). The CDR3 runs to 12 residues. The germline V and J ends were trimmed by 6 bases and 7 bases, with 13 bases remaining between them. From germline, CDR1 is MDHEN and CDR2 SYDVKM. CDR3: CASRQARTEQYF. CDR3 DNA: TGTGCCAGCAGACAAGCCCGGACAGAGCAGTACTTC.

The V call is TRBV2, the J call TRBJ2-7, with D possibly matching TRBD1 (5 bases). Germline CDR1 reads SNHLY; CDR2 reads FYNNEI. The CDR3 spans 15 residues. Trimming stripped 1 base from V and 2 bases from J, with 12 bases between. The CDR3 DNA is TGTGCCAGCAGTGAAGGGGGCTACCGGGCCTACGAGCAGTACTTC. Translating gives CASSEGGYRAYEQYF.

This clone was picked up one time. The chain has TRBV11-3 and TRBJ2-1, with 7 bases identical to TRBD1. CDR3 size: 15 residues. J gave up 2 bases and V 3 bases, and 4 bases lay outside the gene matches. The germline V gene encodes CDR1 SGHNT and CDR2 YENEEA. The chain's CDR3 is CASSLSGGTYNEQFF. CDR3 in DNA: TGTGCCAGCAGCTTGTCAGGGGGAACCTACAATGAGCAGTTCTTC.

The gene calls are TRBV6-5 and TRBJ2-7, with D possibly matching TRBD1 (6 bases). This CDR3 region has 14 residues. V was shortened by 5 bases and J by 3 bases, with 14 bases between the two germline ends. Germline values: CDR1 MNHEY, CDR2 SVGAGI. The DNA of the CDR3 is TGTGCCAGCAGTAGTACAGGGCTTGTCTACGAGCAGTACTTC. Its translation is CASSSTGLVYEQYF.

The chain carries TRBV7-3 and TRBJ1-2; perhaps TRBD1 as D (6 bases). V was clipped by 1 base and J by 4 bases, with 16 bases between them. CDR3 length: 16 residues. Germline CDR1 SGHTA, CDR2 FQGTGA. The CDR3 loop is CASSLNSGQLTYGYTF. In DNA form, the CDR3 reads TGTGCCAGCAGCTTAAATTCCGGACAGCTAACCTATGGCTACACCTTC. Using reference TRBV7-3 and TRBJ1-2 for the parts outside the CDR3, the full variable domain is GAGVSQTPSNKVTEKGKYVELRCDPISGHTALYWYRQSLGQGPEFLIYFQGTGAADDSGLPNDRFFAVRPEGSVSTLKIQRTERGDSAVYLCASSLNSGQLTYGYTFGSGTRLTVV.

This sequence joins TRBV6-5 and TRBJ1-1; 7 bases line up with TRBD1. V lost 6 bases and J lost 1; bases outside the gene matches: 5. Germline CDR1 and CDR2: MNHEY and SVGAGI. The CDR3 consists of 14 residues. CDR3 region: CASRLTGQNTEAFF. CDR3 in DNA: TGTGCCAGCAGGTTGACAGGGCAGAACACTGAAGCTTTCTTT.